This T cell receptor (beta chain) was captured by sequencing in a study of Graves' ophthalmopathy and Graves' hyperthyroidism. The study's findings and limits: A model built from 13 signatures distinguished ophthalmopathy from stable hyperthyroidism with about 86% sensitivity and less than 83% specificity. Ophthalmopathy progression was predicted with 70.59% sensitivity and 72% to 75% specificity.

The authors amplified TCR beta CDR3 regions, and they did so from RNA transcripts for repertoire sequencing. Amplification began with first-round RT-PCR using HTBI primers, then second-round multiplex PCR was performed. Each CDR3 protein is one row after TCRdb ran MiXCR on the multiplex PCR reads. The sample shows 900,000 to 1,200,000 distinct CDR3 sequences, less than 45% of them seen only once. Germline V CDR1 and CDR2: SNHLY, FYNNEI. V lost 6 bases, J lost 0 bases, and 14 bases lay in between. This CDR3 has 15 residues. Diagnosis relied on clinical symptoms, serum thyroxine, TRAb, thyroid ultrasound and orbital computed tomography. The sample holds a few counts of this clonotype. No antigen is known for it.

This clonotype originated in an adult man with Graves' hyperthyroidism. Sequencing was carried out using peripheral blood or thyroid tissue (not recorded which). The chain combines TRBV2 with TRBJ2-5; TRBD1 is a possible D gene (6 bases). Here the CDR3 DNA reads TGTGCCAGCAGGCCCGGGACACCTTACCAAGAGACCCAGTACTTC. Residues: CASRPGTPYQETQYF.